One sample yielded the 19 T cell receptor beta chains listed below, sequenced in a study of cytomegalovirus exposure and HLA in healthy donors. Both 60 Vbeta primers and 13 Jbeta primers went into the PCR. The repertoire was sequenced with immunoSEQ multiplex PCR; TCRdb's copy has only in-frame clones and lacks some. Of 90,000 to 120,000 clones in the sample, about 74% were seen once. Sequenced input: PBMCs. These receptors were taken from a woman between 40 and 50 years old in good health and CMV-seropositive.

This chain links TRBV5-1 with TRBJ2-5; 12 nucleotides match TRBD2. The CDR3 is 15 residues long. From germline, CDR1 is SGHRS and CDR2 YFSETQ. V dropped 1 base and J dropped 5; count of bases not matched to a gene: 3. This CDR3 is CASSLSGTSGETQYF. CDR3 DNA sequence: TGCGCCAGCAGCTTGTCCGGGACTAGCGGGGAGACCCAGTACTTC.

The chain is built from TRBV7-3 and TRBJ2-2, with TRBD2 as a possible D gene (5 bases). The CDR3 totals 15 residues. Trimming removed 5 bases from V and 3 bases from J, with 13 bases in between. Germline-derived CDR1 and CDR2 are SGHTA and FQGTGA. In DNA, the CDR3 is TGTGCCAGCAGCATGGACCGGGGATACACCGGGGAGCTGTTTTTT. It specifies CASSMDRGYTGELFF.

The chain uses TRBV10-3 and TRBJ1-1, with TRBD1 identical over 9 bases. The CDR3 has 13 amino acids. The trim removed 8 bases at V and 8 bases at J, leaving 9 bases unmatched. The V gene's germline CDR1 is ENHRY and CDR2 SYGVKD. CDR3 DNA: TGTGCCATCCAGGGACAGGGCCATTCGGAAGCTTTCTTT. The encoded protein is CAIQGQGHSEAFF.

The chain has TRBV30 and TRBJ1-5; unclear D gene. The ends were cut back, 3 bases at V and 7 bases at J, with 16 bases in the middle. Germline CDR1 GTSNPN, CDR2 SVGIG (reference sequence). The CDR3 is 14 amino acids. For the CDR3, the DNA is TGTGCCTGGAGCCCGGGATTTGGCCAACAGCCCCAGCATTTT. It specifies CAWSPGFGQQPQHF. Using reference TRBV30 and TRBJ1-5 for the parts outside the CDR3, the full variable domain is SQTIHQWPATLVQPVGSPLSLECTVEGTSNPNLYWYRQAAGRGLQLLFYSVGIGQISSEVPQNLSASRPQDRQFILSSKKLLLSDSGFYLCAWSPGFGQQPQHFGDGTRLSIL.

This chain uses TRBV7-6 with TRBJ2-7; D is uncertain. The ends were cut back, 3 bases at V and 3 bases at J, with 9 bases in the middle. The V gene's germline CDR1 is SGHVS and CDR2 FNYEAQ. The CDR3 loop spans 13 amino acids. CDR3 nucleotide sequence: TGTGCCAGCAGCTTGAGTGCAGGCTACGAGCAGTACTTC. Its protein product is CASSLSAGYEQYF. The whole variable domain, remainder taken from reference TRBV7-6 and TRBJ2-7, is GAGVSQSPRYKVTKRGQDVALRCDPISGHVSLYWYRQALGQGPEFLTYFNYEAQQDKSGLPNDRFSAERPEGSISTLTIQRTEQRDSAMYRCASSLSAGYEQYFGPGTRLTVT.

The chain employs TRBV7-2 and TRBJ1-2; the D gene is possibly TRBD1 (6 bases). There are 14 residues in the CDR3. Per the germline V gene, CDR1 is SGHTA and CDR2 is FQGNSA. V lost 5 bases to trimming and J lost 4 bases, with 14 bases between them. The CDR3 bases are TGTGCCAGCAGCCCCCGAGGGGGGGGCTATGGCTACACCTTC. Protein sequence: CASSPRGGGYGYTF.

The chain couples TRBV29-1 to TRBJ1-2, with 8 bases matching TRBD1. Trimming at V came to 6 bases and at J to 8 bases, leaving 11 bases not matched to a gene. Germline CDR1 reads SQVTM; CDR2 reads ANQGSEA. The CDR3 covers 13 residues. In DNA form, the CDR3 reads TGCAGCGTGAGTGGACAGGGCGAGGACGGCTACACCTTC. This sequence encodes CSVSGQGEDGYTF.

This chain joins TRBV6-1 and TRBJ2-5; 10 bases fit TRBD1. The CDR3 consists of 16 residues. Germline V gene lookup returns CDR1 MNHNS and CDR2 SASEGT. V gave up 4 bases and J gave up 3 bases; unmatched junction bases: 8. In DNA, the CDR3 is TGTGCCAGCAGTGCCCTAGGGGGGACAGGGGAAGAGACCCAGTACTTC. Translation gives CASSALGGTGEETQYF.

This chain uses TRBV7-6 with TRBJ1-1; TRBD1 matches 7 bases. The CDR3 length is 14 residues. Per germline, CDR1 SGHVS and CDR2 FNYEAQ. V was clipped by 5 bases and J by 5 bases; unmatched bases: 8. The chain's CDR3 is CASSINTGETEAFF. Here the CDR3 DNA reads TGTGCCAGCAGCATCAACACAGGGGAGACTGAAGCTTTCTTT.

The chain joins TRBV19 to TRBJ1-5; TRBD1 aligns across 9 bases. The length of the CDR3 is 16 residues. Germline loops: CDR1 LNHDA, CDR2 SQIVND (reference sequence). V lost 2 bases and J lost 9; bases outside the gene matches: 11. CDR3 residues: CASSINVGTGLSPQHF. The DNA of the CDR3 is TGTGCCAGTAGTATAAACGTCGGGACAGGGCTGTCGCCCCAGCATTTT.

The chain carries TRBV9 and TRBJ2-7, with D maybe TRBD2 (6 bases). V lost 0 bases to trimming and J lost 8 bases, with 15 bases between them. CDR3 length: 14 residues. Germline V gene lookup returns CDR1 SGDLS and CDR2 YYNGEE. In nucleotides, the CDR3 is TGTGCCAGCAGCGTAGAACTGCCGGGGGAGAAGCAGTACTTC. Residues: CASSVELPGEKQYF. The full variable domain, completed using reference TRBV9 and TRBJ2-7, is DSGVTQTPKHLITATGQRVTLRCSPRSGDLSVYWYQQSLDQGLQFLIQYYNGEERAKGNILERFSAQQFPDLHSELNLSSLELGDSALYFCASSVELPGEKQYFGPGTRLTVT.

The genes are TRBV5-1 and TRBJ1-6; the match to TRBD1 covers 11 bases. J lost 9 bases, V lost 4 bases, and 3 bases had no gene match. Looked up from germline, CDR1 is SGHRS and CDR2 is YFSETQ. CDR3 length: 14 amino acids. For the CDR3, the DNA is TGCGCCAGCAGCCCCGGACAGGGGGCTTCACCCCTCCACTTT. This gives the protein CASSPGQGASPLHF.

J is TRBJ2-7 and V is TRBV10-3, with D tentatively TRBD2 (5 bases). Trimming pared 6 bases from V and 4 bases from J, leaving 16 bases between. The CDR3 consists of 14 residues. Germline CDR1 ENHRY, CDR2 SYGVKD. CDR3 DNA: TGTGCCATCAGGGGGAGCGTTACCTCTTACGAGCAGTACTTC. It codes for CAIRGSVTSYEQYF.

The rearrangement joins TRBV6-1 to TRBJ1-1, with 9 bases lining up with TRBD1. The CDR3 covers 14 residues. Unmatched junction bases numbered 4, after V lost 7 bases and J lost 1 base. The germline CDR1 and CDR2 sequences are MNHNS and SASEGT. The CDR3 coding sequence is TGTGCCAGCAACTTGGACAGGGGGAACACTGAAGCTTTCTTT. Its translation is CASNLDRGNTEAFF.

The chain couples TRBV5-6 to TRBJ1-5; 8 nucleotides agree with TRBD1. Germline CDR1 reads SGHDT; CDR2 reads YYEEEE. V shed 4 bases, J shed 4 bases, and the junction held 10 bases outside the gene matches. This CDR3 spans 16 amino acids. The CDR3 sequence: CASSPAAGGRNQPQHF. The CDR3 DNA follows: TGTGCCAGCAGCCCGGCGGCAGGGGGCAGGAATCAGCCCCAGCATTTT.

The chain uses TRBV5-1 and TRBJ1-4, with a tentative D call TRBD1 (5 bases). Germline V CDR1 and CDR2: SGHRS, YFSETQ. The length of the CDR3 is 15 residues. Trimming took 3 bases from V and 8 from J, leaving 17 bases between them. Written as DNA, the CDR3 is TGCGCCAGCAGCTCCGGGGGGGTCGCGCAAGAAAAACTGTTTTTT. Its translation: CASSSGGVAQEKLFF.

In this sample, this clone turned up once. The chain is built from TRBV7-8 and TRBJ2-3; D is ambiguous. CDR3 size: 15 residues. The V end was cut by 3 bases, the J end by 2 bases, with 12 bases between. Looked up from germline, CDR1 is SGHVS and CDR2 is FQNEAQ. The CDR3 bases are TGTGCCAGCAGCTTTCAGTCGTCTTACACAGATACGCAGTATTTT. Translation: CASSFQSSYTDTQYF.

V usage is TRBV30 and J usage is TRBJ1-5, with 7 bases lining up with TRBD1. From germline, CDR1 is GTSNPN and CDR2 SVGIG (reference sequence). V shed 0 bases and J 3 bases; nucleotides not matched to a gene: 5. The CDR3 extends over 15 amino acids. The CDR3: CAWSVGGQSNQPQHF. The CDR3 DNA follows: TGTGCCTGGAGTGTGGGGGGACAGTCCAATCAGCCCCAGCATTTT.

This clone was seen a handful of times. V usage is TRBV2 and J usage is TRBJ2-5; possibly TRBD2 for D (6 bases). CDR3 length: 12 residues. Germline V gene sequence: CDR1 SNHLY, CDR2 FYNNEI. The V end lost 7 bases, the J end lost 4 bases, and 10 bases lay between the germline ends. The chain's CDR3 is CASIQGGETQYF. DNA for the CDR3: TGTGCCAGCATCCAGGGAGGAGAGACCCAGTACTTC.